This TCR beta chain was observed in a study of shared clonotypes between healthy human individuals. V trimming: 4 bases; J trimming: 6 bases; junction bases outside the gene matches: 1. The germline CDR1 and CDR2 sequences are PRHDT and FYEKMQ (reference sequence). This CDR3 has 14 amino acids. About this clone: The antigen remains undetermined.

Per the study methods: ImmunoSEQ output lacked quality scores and full-length reads, limiting matched filtering. Measured with immunoSEQ multiplex PCR; TCRdb has only the in-frame clones, and not every one. V, J and clone size are those of that table, while D and trimming were read from the DNA. The data hold over 2 million clones, with 95% observed a single time. Findings of the study overall: Incompleteness in sorted-subset sequencing, despite large depth, was shown by rarefaction.

The sequence came from a young man in good health. Sequenced input: naive CD4+ T cells sorted from blood. Subset: CD45RA+ positively selected. This chain links TRBV13 with TRBJ2-3, with 13 bases lining up with TRBD2. CDR3 loop: CASSSTSGGDTQYF. CDR3 coding DNA: TGTGCCAGCAGCTCGACTAGCGGGGGGGATACGCAGTATTTT. The entire variable domain, with the rest obtained from reference TRBV13 and TRBJ2-3, is as follows: AAGVIQSPRHLIKEKRETATLKCYPIPRHDTVYWYQQGPGQDPQFLISFYEKMQSDKGSIPDRFSAQQFSDYHSELNMSSLELGDSALYFCASSSTSGGDTQYFGPGTRLTVL.